This entry is about one T cell receptor (beta chain). As yet, its antigen is unknown. These data originate in a study of beta chain features in type 1 diabetes. Study context: Sorted cell examination encompassed over 90,000,000 cells across all samples.

Investigators reverse transcribed all isolated RNA, so they sequenced expressed TCRB transcripts. TCRdb's table, derived via immunoSEQ multiplex PCR, lists solely in-frame clones and lacks some. The sample has 200,000 to 250,000 clones, 68% seen once. The CDR3 length is 14 residues. V was shortened by 3 bases and J by 2 bases, with 11 bases between the two germline ends. The germline gives CDR1 SGHTA, CDR2 FQGNSA. The study's findings and limits: The VDJ junctions of type 1 diabetes patients carried fewer insertions and more deletions.

Material: naive CD4+ T cells from blood. The TCR was taken from a man under 40 in good health. V and J are TRBV7-2 and TRBJ2-7, with D maybe TRBD1 (5 bases). CDR3 bases: TGTGCCAGCAGCTTTAGACAGACTCCCTACGAGCAGTACTTC. Amino acids: CASSFRQTPYEQYF.